The rows below give T cell receptor beta chains drawn from one sample of a study of technical replicates of blood from a handful of donors. Produced via immunoSEQ multiplex PCR; TCRdb's table is partial and in-frame only. The profile covers roughly 79,000 clones, with about 94% appearing a single time and roughly 0.4% taken by the ten largest. The sample taken for sequencing was T cells isolated from PBMCs. These receptors all come from a human donor in good health. The CDR3 runs from the conserved cysteine through the conserved F or W. The D gene is left open where the match is weak. Where a row states a size, it is once, few, many or the class of an expanded clone; other rows omit it.

clone size | J gene | V gene | D gene | CDR3 DNA | CDR3 protein
. | TRBJ1-1 | TRBV7-9 | . | TGTGCCAGCGACAAACGGGGGACTGAAGCTTTCTTT | CASDKRGTEAFF
. | TRBJ2-2 | TRBV28 | . | TGTGCCAGCAGTACAGGTTGGAGCACCGGGGAGCTGTTTTTT | CASSTGWSTGELFF
. | TRBJ2-2 | TRBV27 | TRBD1 | TGTGCCAGCAGTTTAATCACAGGGGGTGGCGGGGAGCTGTTTTTT | CASSLITGGGGELFF
. | TRBJ1-2 | TRBV5-1 | . | TGCGCCAGCAGCTTGGGGGATGACAGGCTTCGAGGCTACACCTTC | CASSLGDDRLRGYTF
. | TRBJ2-7 | TRBV11-2 | TRBD2 | TGTGCCAGCAGCGGACTAGCGGCCTACGAGCAGTACTTC | CASSGLAAYEQYF
. | TRBJ2-1 | TRBV25-1 | . | TGTGCCAGCGGAGCGAATGAGCAGTTCTTC | CASGANEQFF
. | TRBJ1-5 | TRBV5-1 | TRBD1 | TGCGCCAGCAGCTTCACAGGGGGAGTCAATCAGCCCCAGCATTTT | CASSFTGGVNQPQHF
once | TRBJ2-7 | TRBV6-6 | . | TGTGCCAGCAGTTCGACTGCCCAATCTACGGAGCAGTACTTC | CASSSTAQSTEQYF
. | TRBJ1-3 | TRBV11-2 | TRBD1 | TGTGCCAGCAGCCCGAGACAGGGATTGAGAAACACCATATATTTT | CASSPRQGLRNTIYF
. | TRBJ2-7 | TRBV27 | . | TGTGCCAGCGGCTTAGCGCGTACCTACGAGCAGTACTTC | CASGLARTYEQYF
. | TRBJ2-7 | TRBV6-1 | TRBD1 | TGTGCCAGCAGCCCCCATCAGGGGGCGCATGACGAGCAGTACTTC | CASSPHQGAHDEQYF